Following are 30 T cell receptor beta chains from one sample sequenced in a study of blood T cells in healthy people across ages. The authors ran a second PCR of about 7 to 11 cycles using a sample-barcoded 5' primer and a J-beta primer mix. TCRdb reprocessed the 5' RACE reads with MiXCR, giving one entry per CDR3 protein. The data hold around 1.1 million distinct CDR3 sequences, with 30% to 40% observed a single time. Sequenced input: blood. These TCRs come from a man between 18 and 29 years old in good health.

This chain links TRBV6-5 with TRBJ1-2, with 7 bases lining up with TRBD1. The V gene's germline CDR1 is MNHEY and CDR2 SVGAGI. V lost 9 bases to trimming and J lost 2 bases; unmatched junction nucleotides: 9. This CDR3 contains 14 residues. The CDR3 spells CARVIRGLNYGYTF. CDR3 sequence (DNA): TGTGCCAGGGTAATTAGGGGGCTAAACTATGGCTACACCTTC.

This chain links TRBV10-3 with TRBJ2-3; D possibly corresponds to TRBD1 (5 bases). The V and J ends lost 7 bases and 4 bases respectively, with 15 bases between them. Per the germline V gene, CDR1 is ENHRY and CDR2 is SYGVKD. This CDR3 contains 14 residues. The chain's CDR3 is CAIMQGRNADTQYF. The CDR3 bases are TGTGCCATCATGCAGGGAAGGAACGCAGATACGCAGTATTTT.

The chain has TRBV4-2 and TRBJ1-5; unclear D gene. Trimming removed 0 bases at V and 11 bases at J, with 11 bases between. Germline lookup yields CDR1 LGHNA and CDR2 YNFKEQ. The CDR3 has 13 amino acids. The CDR3 DNA reads as TGTGCCAGCAGCCAAGAGCTTTTTGATTCCCAGCATTTT. This sequence encodes CASSQELFDSQHF.

This chain uses TRBV2 with TRBJ2-1, with TRBD1 matching over 8 bases. Germline lookup yields CDR1 SNHLY and CDR2 FYNNEI. The CDR3 spans 14 residues. The V segment lost 6 bases and the J segment 4 bases; nucleotides outside the gene matches: 5. CDR3 in DNA: TGTGCCAGCAGGCCGACAGGGGCGTACAATGAGCAGTTCTTC. It encodes CASRPTGAYNEQFF.

This clonotype came up a few times. The rearrangement links TRBV27 to TRBJ1-6; 7 bases align to TRBD1. The CDR3 consists of 18 residues. V lost 5 bases and J lost 0; bases outside the gene matches: 10. CDR1 and CDR2 (germline): MNHEY, SMNVEV (reference sequence). This chain's CDR3 is CASSHLDRKSSYNSPLHF. Written as DNA, the CDR3 is TGTGCCAGCAGTCATCTGGACAGGAAGAGCTCCTATAATTCACCCCTCCACTTT.

This clonotype turned up a few times. This sequence joins TRBV12-3 or TRBV12-4 and TRBJ2-6; D is perhaps TRBD1 or TRBD2 (6 bases each). The length of the CDR3 is 19 residues. V gave up 1 base and J gave up 0 bases, with 16 bases separating them. The chain's CDR3 is CASSLEGRGLLSGANVLTF. Here the CDR3 DNA reads TGTGCCAGCAGTTTAGAGGGCAGGGGACTTCTCTCTGGGGCCAACGTCCTGACTTTC.

There are many counts of this clonotype. The rearrangement joins TRBV4-3 to TRBJ2-3, with D perhaps matching TRBD2 (5 bases). V lost 0 bases and J lost 0, with 10 bases in between. Germline-derived CDR1 and CDR2 are LGHNA and YSLEER. The CDR3 is 16 amino acids. The CDR3 sequence is CASSQDTSHSTDTQYF. The CDR3 nucleotides read TGCGCCAGCAGCCAAGATACTAGTCATAGCACAGATACGCAGTATTTT.

V is TRBV27 and J is TRBJ1-1, with 8 nucleotides matching TRBD1. Germline values: CDR1 MNHEY, CDR2 SMNVEV (reference sequence). The CDR3 covers 12 residues. Trimming at V came to 6 bases and at J to 10 bases, leaving 7 bases not matched to a gene. CDR3 in amino acids: CASSPTGGRAFF. In DNA form, the CDR3 reads TGTGCCAGCAGCCCCACAGGGGGAAGAGCTTTCTTT.

V gene TRBV29-1 combines with J gene TRBJ1-1; the D gene is possibly TRBD1 (5 bases). V was clipped by 4 bases and J by 8 bases, with 17 bases between them. CDR1 SQVTM and CDR2 ANQGSEA come from the germline V gene. This CDR3 region has 13 residues. The CDR3 coding sequence is TGCAGCGTTGGGCAGGGTAGGCTTGCCGAAGCTTTCTTT. Its protein is CSVGQGRLAEAFF.

The V and J genes are TRBV20-1 and TRBJ1-4; 8 nucleotides align to TRBD1. The CDR3 runs to 16 residues. CDR1 DFQATT and CDR2 SNEGSKA come from the germline V gene (reference sequence). With 6 bases clipped from V and 1 base from J, the junction kept 10 bases outside the gene matches. The CDR3 here is CSAVPGTGKTNEKLFF. The DNA of the CDR3 is TGCAGTGCGGTCCCCGGGACAGGCAAAACTAATGAAAAACTGTTTTTT.

The chain employs TRBV20-1 and TRBJ1-5; the D is unclear. The germline V gene encodes CDR1 DFQATT and CDR2 SNEGSKA (reference sequence). V gave up 5 bases and J gave up 5 bases, with 10 bases separating them. The CDR3 extends over 12 amino acids. This CDR3 is CSAGPSYQPQHF. The CDR3 DNA sequence: TGCAGTGCTGGCCCTTCCTATCAGCCCCAGCATTTT.

This clonotype has a single count. The genes are TRBV15 and TRBJ1-2; TRBD1 might be the D (5 bases). The length of the CDR3 is 14 residues. V gave up 0 bases and J gave up 4 bases, with 9 bases separating them. Germline loops: CDR1 LNHNV, CDR2 YYDKDF (reference sequence). The CDR3 bases are TGTGCCACCAGCAGAGATTCCAGGGTCTATGGCTACACCTTC. Its translation is CATSRDSRVYGYTF.

The genes are TRBV15 and TRBJ1-5; 8 positions match TRBD1. V shed 3 bases and J 6 bases; nucleotides not matched to a gene: 7. Per the germline V gene, CDR1 is LNHNV and CDR2 is YYDKDF (reference sequence). The CDR3 consists of 15 residues. CDR3 amino acids: CATSSPDRVVQPQHF. The CDR3 nucleotides read TGTGCCACCAGCAGCCCGGACAGGGTGGTTCAGCCCCAGCATTTT.

The rearrangement joins TRBV7-2 to TRBJ2-7, with 8 nucleotides matching TRBD2. V lost 5 bases, J lost 10 bases, and 16 bases stayed unmatched. Germline loops: CDR1 SGHTA, CDR2 FQGNSA. The CDR3 loop spans 15 amino acids. The CDR3 sequence is CASSPPGLVASSQYF. CDR3 in DNA: TGTGCCAGCAGCCCTCCGGGACTAGTAGCCTCGAGTCAGTACTTC.

V is TRBV20-1 and J is TRBJ2-2; D is unclear. This CDR3 spans 15 amino acids. Deletions cut 5 bases from V and 0 bases from J, with 13 bases between. Germline V gene data show CDR1 as DFQATT and CDR2 as SNEGSKA (reference sequence). CDR3 sequence reads: CSAPLKDPNTGELFF. CDR3 nucleotide sequence: TGCAGTGCTCCCCTGAAAGACCCGAACACCGGGGAGCTGTTTTTT.

With regard to this clonotype: A read error may account for a junction end that differs from germline. The rearrangement uses TRBV2 and TRBJ2-3; the D is unclear. The CDR3 length is 13 residues. Germline V gene lookup returns CDR1 SNHLY and CDR2 FYNNEI. This chain's CDR3 is CASKRVSTETQYF. In nucleotides, the CDR3 is TGTGCCAGCAAACGGGTCTCTACAGAGACGCAGTATTTT.

Concerning this clonotype itself: It may be a read error: a sequence one base away is much more abundant. This chain uses TRBV12-3 or TRBV12-4 with TRBJ2-3; 9 nucleotides match TRBD1. CDR3 size: 17 residues. The ends lost 6 bases at V and 4 bases at J; junction bases unmatched: 14. The CDR3 region is CASRGMGQGINADTQYF. DNA of the CDR3: TGTGCCAGCAGGGGAATGGGACAGGGAATTAATGCAGATACGCAGTATTTT.

A few counts support this clonotype. The rearrangement links TRBV2 to TRBJ2-5, with TRBD1 identical over 7 bases. The CDR3 covers 14 residues. CDR1 is SNHLY and CDR2 is FYNNEI in the germline V gene. V lost 4 bases, J lost 4 bases, and 6 bases stayed unmatched. Here the CDR3 reads CASSVWTGVETQYF. In DNA, the CDR3 is TGTGCCAGCAGTGTTTGGACAGGAGTAGAGACCCAGTACTTC.

The chain recombines TRBV12-3 or TRBV12-4 with TRBJ2-5; D unclear. This CDR3 spans 12 amino acids. V shed 8 bases and J shed 5 bases, with 12 bases lying between them. The DNA for the CDR3 is TGTGCCAGCGGGGTAGTTGGGGAGACCCAGTACTTC. This sequence encodes CASGVVGETQYF.

This chain connects TRBV20-1 to TRBJ2-1, with D maybe TRBD1 (5 bases). The last part of the DNA fits TRBJ2-7 better; the J call may be wrong. The CDR3 is 11 amino acids. Germline-derived CDR1 and CDR2 are DFQATT and SNEGSKA (reference sequence). The CDR3 reads CSSTEYNEQYF. In nucleotides, the CDR3 is TGCAGTTCGACAGAATACAATGAGCAGTACTTC.

In its sample, this clonotype was seen a few times. The genes are TRBV7-2 and TRBJ2-7; possibly TRBD1 for D (6 bases). Trimming cost V 5 bases and J 2 bases, with 10 bases left between them. Germline V gene lookup returns CDR1 SGHTA and CDR2 FQGNSA. The CDR3 extends over 13 amino acids. CDR3 residues: CASSRDTAYEQYF. CDR3 in DNA: TGTGCCAGCAGCCGGGACACAGCCTACGAGCAGTACTTC.

At least ten counts were recorded for this clonotype. CDR3 amino acids: CASSSQGGGLPNYGYTF. DNA for the CDR3: TGTGCCAGCAGCTCACAGGGGGGAGGACTCCCTAACTATGGCTACACCTTC. The V gene is TRBV7-2, the J gene TRBJ1-2; 8 positions agree with TRBD1. Trimming took 4 bases from V and 0 from J; bases not matched to a gene: 10. Germline CDR1 and CDR2: SGHTA and FQGNSA. The CDR3 length is 17 residues.

The chain recombines TRBV14 with TRBJ2-5; TRBD1 might be the D (5 bases). This CDR3 has 14 residues. Germline lookup yields CDR1 SGHDN and CDR2 FVKESK. With 1 base removed from V and 11 bases from J, the gap between germline ends came to 17 bases. CDR3 DNA sequence: TGTGCCAGCAGCCAAGGCAGTTGGGGCAATGAGCAGTACTTC. Its translation: CASSQGSWGNEQYF.

The chain couples TRBV6-2 or TRBV6-3 to TRBJ1-2; 7 bases are a match to TRBD1. Germline assignment: CDR1 MNHEY and CDR2 SVGEGT. The CDR3 runs 15 residues. Losses at the gene ends were 2 bases for V and 4 bases for J; bases not matched to a gene: 7. The CDR3 sequence: CASSYRLNRGYGYTF. In DNA form, the CDR3 reads TGTGCCAGCAGTTACAGGTTGAACAGGGGCTATGGCTACACCTTC.

The chain carries TRBV20-1 and TRBJ1-1, with TRBD1 as a possible D gene (5 bases). The CDR3 runs to 14 residues. Germline V gene lookup returns CDR1 DFQATT and CDR2 SNEGSKA (reference sequence). CDR3 protein: CMQTAPGMNTEAFF. CDR3 nucleotide sequence: TGCATGCAGACAGCCCCCGGGATGAACACTGAAGCTTTCTTT.

This chain connects TRBV4-2 to TRBJ1-5; possible D gene TRBD1, 5 bases. The CDR3 sequence is 15 residues long. Trimming removed 0 bases at V and 6 bases at J, with 12 bases between. Germline CDR1 and CDR2: LGHNA and YNFKEQ. CDR3 bases: TGTGCCAGCAGCCAAGATCTGGGGGGGAGTCAGCCCCAGCATTTT. Translating it yields CASSQDLGGSQPQHF.

The chain employs TRBV6-2 or TRBV6-3 and TRBJ2-7; 7 positions agree with TRBD1. V gave up 7 bases and J gave up 3 bases; unmatched junction bases: 12. The CDR3 loop spans 15 amino acids. The germline V gene has CDR1 MNHEY and CDR2 SVGEGT. CDR3 in DNA: TGTGCCAGCACTCGGACGAGGGGACAGAGCTACGAGCAGTACTTC. Its translation is CASTRTRGQSYEQYF.

The chain combines TRBV25-1 with TRBJ2-7; D is ambiguous. Germline lookup yields CDR1 MGHDK and CDR2 SYGVNS. Deletions cut 5 bases from V and 1 base from J, with 9 bases between. This CDR3 is 13 amino acids long. The CDR3, as DNA: TGTGCCAGCAGTCACGCTAGTTCCTACGAGCAGTACTTC. The encoded protein is CASSHASSYEQYF.

This chain's CDR3 is CASSLGGAVADTQYF. In nucleotides, the CDR3 is TGTGCCAGCAGCTTGGGGGGTGCGGTGGCAGATACGCAGTATTTT. The rearrangement joins TRBV7-9 to TRBJ2-3; possible D gene TRBD2, 6 bases. Trimming removed 3 bases from V and 4 bases from J, with 14 bases in between. In germline, CDR1 is SEHNR, CDR2 FQNEAQ (reference sequence). The CDR3 is 15 amino acids.

This clonotype has more than one count but fewer than ten. This chain links TRBV29-1 with TRBJ1-2; possibly TRBD1 for D (5 bases). This CDR3 spans 11 amino acids. Deletions cut 3 bases from V and 8 bases from J, with 10 bases between. Germline V gives CDR1 SQVTM, CDR2 ANQGSEA. The CDR3 reads CSVEERDGYTF. CDR3 DNA sequence: TGCAGCGTTGAGGAGAGGGACGGCTACACCTTC.